The clone carrying this T cell receptor beta chain was observed a handful of times. Germline V gene sequence: CDR1 SGHKS, CDR2 YYEKEE (reference sequence). CDR3 size: 13 residues. The germline V and J ends were trimmed by 4 bases and 4 bases, with 9 bases remaining between them. This sample's TCRbeta library carried unique molecular identifier barcodes. TCRdb processed the PCR reads anew with MiXCR; each CDR3 protein has one entry. The data hold about 870,000 distinct CDR3 sequences, with under 20% observed a single time. This sample stems from a study of T-cell reconstitution after alpha-beta-depleted transplantation in children.

The TCR was taken from a male patient aged 10-17 years who had a stem cell transplant for acute lymphoblastic leukemia, so the T cells may come from the graft donor. The J gene is TRBJ2-1, the V gene TRBV5-5; D remains ambiguous. The specimen comprised PBMCs, mostly from graft donor cells, sampled 360 days after TCRalphabeta/CD19-depleted stem cell transplant. This CDR3 is CASSAIAYNEQFF. The CDR3 DNA is TGTGCCAGCAGCGCGATCGCTTACAATGAGCAGTTCTTC.